Listed below are T cell receptor beta chains from one sample, sequenced in a study of T cell changes during pregnancy in multiple sclerosis. Libraries were prepared by immunoSEQ multiplex PCR; TCRdb keeps only in-frame clonotypes and omits some of them. The repertoire holds approximately 44,000 clones, with 70% to 90% as singletons. The sample in question was CD4+ T cells from peripheral blood mononuclear cells, obtained in the first trimester of pregnancy. The receptors were gathered from a female donor with multiple sclerosis, enrolled in a pregnancy study. Each CDR3 is given with its conserved first and last residue. The order of the fields is D gene, J gene, V gene, CDR3 DNA, CDR3 protein. D genes are given only for firm matches.

TRBD2,TRBJ2-2,TRBV10-3,TGTGCCATTGCTAGCGGAGCGAACACCGGGGAGCTGTTTTTT,CAIASGANTGELFF
TRBD2,TRBJ2-2,TRBV5-5,TGTGCCAGCAGCTGGGGGACTAGCGAGACCGGGGAGCTGTTTTTT,CASSWGTSETGELFF
TRBD2,TRBJ2-3,TRBV7-2,TGTGCCAGCCGGACTAGCCCTTACCCCACAGATACGCAGTATTTT,CASRTSPYPTDTQYF
.,TRBJ2-7,TRBV7-6,TGTGCCAGCAGGCCGCTTGGAGGGAACTACGAGCAGTACTTC,CASRPLGGNYEQYF
.,TRBJ2-2,TRBV25-1,TGTGCCAGCAGTGAATGGGGGCTTAGGGACACCGGGGAGCTGTTTTTT,CASSEWGLRDTGELFF
TRBD1,TRBJ2-3,TRBV4-2,TGTGCCAGCAGCCGAACCGGGACAGGGGGGACAGATACGCAGTATTTT,CASSRTGTGGTDTQYF
TRBD1,TRBJ1-1,TRBV5-1,TGCGCCAGCAGTTCCCGGACAGGGGGCTCTGAAGCTTTCTTT,CASSSRTGGSEAFF
TRBD2,TRBJ2-1,TRBV6-1,TGTGCCAGCATAAGACTAGCGGGAGGGGGTGAGCAGTTCTTC,CASIRLAGGGEQFF
TRBD1,TRBJ1-1,TRBV7-2,TGTGCCAGCAGCACCACAGGGGGAAAAGCTTTCTTT,CASSTTGGKAFF
.,TRBJ2-3,TRBV18,TGTGCCAGCTCAGACATCCGGGACTGGTACACAGATACGCAGTATTTT,CASSDIRDWYTDTQYF
TRBD1,TRBJ2-5,TRBV18,TGTGCCAGCTCACCCGACAGGGGGCCTCGAGAGACCCAGTACTTC,CASSPDRGPRETQYF
.,TRBJ2-2,TRBV2,TGTGCCAGCAGACAGAGACACACCGGGGAGCTGTTTTTT,CASRQRHTGELFF
TRBD1,TRBJ1-2,TRBV18,TGTGCCAGCTCACCGAAGGGACAGTCCGCTGGCTACACCTTC,CASSPKGQSAGYTF
TRBD2,TRBJ2-3,TRBV5-1,TGCGCCAGCAGTCCTGGGGGTAGCGGGAGAATAATAGATACGCAGTATTTT,CASSPGGSGRIIDTQYF
.,TRBJ2-3,TRBV2,TGTGCCAGCAGTGAAAGGAGGATCTCTAGCACAGATACGCAGTATTTT,CASSERRISSTDTQYF
TRBD2,TRBJ2-1,TRBV27,TGTGCCAGCAGTACCAGGGGGGGTAGCGGGAGATCTGAGCGTAATGAGCAGTTCTTC,CASSTRGGSGRSERNEQFF
.,TRBJ2-7,TRBV13,TGTGCCAGCAGCTTAGGGGGCACCTACGAGCAGTACTTC,CASSLGGTYEQYF
TRBD1,TRBJ1-4,TRBV4-2,TGTGCCAGCAGCCAAGATCGACAGGGCCCTAATGAAAAACTGTTTTTT,CASSQDRQGPNEKLFF
.,TRBJ1-5,TRBV14,TGTGCCAGCAGCCTGACAGGCAATCAGCCCCAGCATTTT,CASSLTGNQPQHF
TRBD2,TRBJ2-7,TRBV28,TGTGCCAGCAGTTTAGCGGGAGGGCCCAGCTACGAGCAGTACTTC,CASSLAGGPSYEQYF
.,TRBJ2-7,TRBV6-1,TGTGCCAGCAGTGGACCCAGGAACCAAGCCTACGAGCAGTACTTC,CASSGPRNQAYEQYF
.,TRBJ2-2,TRBV27,TGTGCCAGCAGTTCCGATCTAACCGGGGAGCTGTTTTTT,CASSSDLTGELFF